Shown below are 8 T cell receptor beta chains from a single sample sequenced in a study of cytomegalovirus exposure and HLA in healthy donors. Method: immunoSEQ multiplex PCR; TCRdb's copy keeps in-frame clones and lacks some. The sample carries more than 110,000 clones, about 95% recorded once. Input material: PBMCs. These receptors all stem from a man younger than 30 in good health and CMV-seropositive.

The J gene is TRBJ1-1, the V gene TRBV5-1, with D possibly TRBD1 on 6 matching bases. V was shortened by 0 bases and J by 10 bases, with 19 bases between the two germline ends. CDR1 is SGHRS, CDR2 YFSETQ, per germline. The CDR3 totals 15 residues. For the CDR3, the DNA is TGCGCCAGCAGCTTGGGTGGGGGAAACAGGGAGGGAGCTTTCTTT. This codes for CASSLGGGNREGAFF.

The CDR3 DNA reads as TGTGCCAGCAGGTCGAGTTTGGTGAATGAGCAGTTCTTC. Translation gives CASRSSLVNEQFF. J is TRBJ2-1 and V is TRBV2; D gene uncertain. The CDR3 covers 13 residues. Germline assignment: CDR1 SNHLY and CDR2 FYNNEI. V was cut by 6 bases and J by 7 bases, with 13 bases left in between.

The chain employs TRBV7-3 and TRBJ2-1, with 7 bases fitting TRBD1. This CDR3 is built from 13 residues. CDR1 is SGHTA and CDR2 is FQGTGA in the germline V gene. V dropped 5 bases and J dropped 7; count of bases not matched to a gene: 5. As DNA, the CDR3 is TGTGCCAGCAGCCAAGGGGGCGGAAATGAGCAGTTCTTC. Translated: CASSQGGGNEQFF.

The chain has TRBV6-1 and TRBJ2-5; maybe TRBD1 (7 bases). CDR3 size: 14 residues. Per germline, CDR1 MNHNS and CDR2 SASEGT. Trimming cost V 5 bases and J 5 bases, with 15 bases left between them. CDR3 nucleotides: TGTGCCAGCAGTCTCGGACAGGAGGGGGAGACCCAGTACTTC. Translated, it gives CASSLGQEGETQYF.

The rearrangement uses TRBV4-1 and TRBJ2-4; 8 nucleotides agree with TRBD2. The CDR3 runs to 17 residues. V trimming: 4 bases; J trimming: 1 base; junction bases outside the gene matches: 9. Germline V gene data show CDR1 as MGHRA and CDR2 as YSYEKL. The DNA of the CDR3 is TGCGCCAGCAGCCCATTCCCGGGCGGGAGGGCCAAAAACATTCAGTACTTC. Amino acids: CASSPFPGGRAKNIQYF.

The gene calls are TRBV20-1 and TRBJ2-1; D not certain. The CDR3 sequence is 11 residues long. The germline V gene encodes CDR1 DFQATT and CDR2 SNEGSKA (reference sequence). Between the trimmed V and J ends, which lost 0 bases and 9 bases, there was a span of 6 bases. The CDR3: CSARDMAEQFF. The DNA for the CDR3 is TGCAGTGCTAGAGATATGGCTGAGCAGTTCTTC.

The sample holds one count of this clone. V usage is TRBV20-1 and J usage is TRBJ2-3; no reliable D call. The length of the CDR3 is 10 residues. V was clipped by 5 bases and J by 8 bases, with 8 bases between them. The V gene's germline CDR1 is DFQATT and CDR2 SNEGSKA (reference sequence). The CDR3 protein is CSALGSTQYF. CDR3 in DNA: TGCAGTGCTCTCGGGTCTACGCAGTATTTT.

The chain recombines TRBV27 with TRBJ1-4; D possibly corresponds to TRBD1 (5 bases). CDR1 is MNHEY and CDR2 is SMNVEV in the germline V gene (reference sequence). The length of the CDR3 is 13 residues. V was shortened by 5 bases and J by 3 bases, with 7 bases between the two germline ends. CDR3 residues: CASSSRANEKLFF. The DNA of the CDR3 is TGTGCCAGCAGTAGCAGGGCTAATGAAAAACTGTTTTTT.